This T cell receptor beta chain stems from a study of glioma-infiltrating T cells. Study as a whole: Before surgery, glioma patients received dexamethasone for at most six days.

Amplification of TCR alpha and beta CDR3 regions from RNA used iRepertoire nested multiplex PCR. TCRdb fed the multiplex PCR reads into MiXCR, producing one record per CDR3 protein. The data hold 300,000 to 400,000 distinct CDR3 sequences, with around 38% observed a single time. The CDR3 has 12 residues. The germline V and J ends were trimmed by 8 bases and 2 bases, with 12 bases remaining between them. CDR1 and CDR2 from the germline V gene are DFQATT and SNEGSKA (reference sequence). A word on this clonotype: Its specificity is not known.

Study findings and constraints: Tissue and blood shared very few CDR3 sequences. Gliomas, especially low-grade, showed above-expected tissue-blood divergence; non-neoplastic patients showed below.

This TCR derives from a human donor with low-grade glioma or glioblastoma, undergoing nonglioma brain surgery, or in good health (not recorded which). Material for sequencing was glioma tissue, nonneoplastic brain tissue, or PBMCs (not recorded which). V and J are TRBV20-1 and TRBJ1-2; D call uncertain. This CDR3 reads CSLDPGNYGYTF. CDR3 bases: TGCAGTCTTGACCCGGGAAACTATGGCTACACCTTC.